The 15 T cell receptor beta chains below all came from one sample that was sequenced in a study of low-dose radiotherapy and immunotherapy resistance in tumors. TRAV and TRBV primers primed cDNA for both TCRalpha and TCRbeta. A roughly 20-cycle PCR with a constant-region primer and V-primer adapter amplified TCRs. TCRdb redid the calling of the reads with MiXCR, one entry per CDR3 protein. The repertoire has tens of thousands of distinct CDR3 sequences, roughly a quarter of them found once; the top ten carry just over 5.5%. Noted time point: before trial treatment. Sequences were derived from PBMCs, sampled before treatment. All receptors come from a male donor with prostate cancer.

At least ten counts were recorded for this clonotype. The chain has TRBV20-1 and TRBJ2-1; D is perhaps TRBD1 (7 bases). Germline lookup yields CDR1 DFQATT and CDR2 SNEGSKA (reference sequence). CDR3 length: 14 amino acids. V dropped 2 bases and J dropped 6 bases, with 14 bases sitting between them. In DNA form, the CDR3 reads TGCAGTGCTAGACGTGGAGGGGGCCTCAATGAGCAGTTCTTC. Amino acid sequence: CSARRGGGLNEQFF.

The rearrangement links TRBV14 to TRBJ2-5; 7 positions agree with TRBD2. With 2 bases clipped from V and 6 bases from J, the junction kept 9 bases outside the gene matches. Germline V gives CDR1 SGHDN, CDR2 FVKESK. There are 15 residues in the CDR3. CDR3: CASSQLSGAAKTQYF. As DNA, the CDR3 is TGTGCCAGCAGCCAACTCAGCGGGGCAGCAAAGACCCAGTACTTC.

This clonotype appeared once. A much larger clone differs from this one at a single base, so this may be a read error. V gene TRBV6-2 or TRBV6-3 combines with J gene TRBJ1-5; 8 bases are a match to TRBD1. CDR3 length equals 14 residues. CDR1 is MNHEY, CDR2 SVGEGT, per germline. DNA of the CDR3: TGTGGCAGCAGTGAGGACAGGGGCAATCAGCCCCAGCATTTT. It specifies CGSSEDRGNQPQHF.

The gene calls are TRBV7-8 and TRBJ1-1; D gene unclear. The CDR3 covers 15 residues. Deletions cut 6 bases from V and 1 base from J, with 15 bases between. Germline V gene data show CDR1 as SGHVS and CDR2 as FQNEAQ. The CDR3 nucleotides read TGTGCCAGCAGACTAGTCCTAGGGCAGAACACTGAAGCTTTCTTT. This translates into CASRLVLGQNTEAFF.

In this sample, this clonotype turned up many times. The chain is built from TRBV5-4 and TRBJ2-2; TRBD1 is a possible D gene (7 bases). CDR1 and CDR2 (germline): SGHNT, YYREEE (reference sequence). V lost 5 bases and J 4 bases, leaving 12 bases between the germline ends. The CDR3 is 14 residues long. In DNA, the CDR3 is TGTGCCAGCAGGGCGGGACAGAGCACCGGGGAGCTGTTTTTT. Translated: CASRAGQSTGELFF. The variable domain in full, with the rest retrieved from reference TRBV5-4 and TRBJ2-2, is ETGVTQSPTHLIKTRGQQVTLRCSSQSGHNTVSWYQQALGQGPQFIFQYYREEENGRGNFPPRFSGLQFPNYSSELNVNALELDDSALYLCASRAGQSTGELFFGEGSRLTVL.

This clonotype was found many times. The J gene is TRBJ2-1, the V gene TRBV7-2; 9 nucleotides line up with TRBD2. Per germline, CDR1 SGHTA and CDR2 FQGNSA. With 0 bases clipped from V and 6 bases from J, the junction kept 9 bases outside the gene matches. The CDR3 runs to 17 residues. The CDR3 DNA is TGTGCCAGCAGCTTAGCTTTACTGGCGGGAGGGGGCAATGAGCAGTTCTTC. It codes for CASSLALLAGGGNEQFF. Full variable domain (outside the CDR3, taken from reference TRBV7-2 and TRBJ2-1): GAGVSQSPSNKVTEKGKDVELRCDPISGHTALYWYRQSLGQGLEFLIYFQGNSAPDKSGLPSDRFSAERTGGSVSTLTIQRTQQEDSAVYLCASSLALLAGGGNEQFFGPGTRLTVL.

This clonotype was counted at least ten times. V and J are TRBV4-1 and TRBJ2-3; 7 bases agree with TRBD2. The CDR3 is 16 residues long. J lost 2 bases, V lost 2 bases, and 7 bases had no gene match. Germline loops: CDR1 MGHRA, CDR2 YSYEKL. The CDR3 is CASSQRTGGATDTQYF. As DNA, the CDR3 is TGCGCCAGCAGCCAAAGAACGGGGGGAGCCACAGATACGCAGTATTTT.

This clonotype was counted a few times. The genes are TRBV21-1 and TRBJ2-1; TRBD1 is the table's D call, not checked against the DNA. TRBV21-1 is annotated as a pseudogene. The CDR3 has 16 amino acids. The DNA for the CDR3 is TGTGCCAGCAGCAAAGTAGGACCCAGGGATAGAAATGAGCAGTTCTTC. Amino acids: CASSKVGPRDRNEQFF.

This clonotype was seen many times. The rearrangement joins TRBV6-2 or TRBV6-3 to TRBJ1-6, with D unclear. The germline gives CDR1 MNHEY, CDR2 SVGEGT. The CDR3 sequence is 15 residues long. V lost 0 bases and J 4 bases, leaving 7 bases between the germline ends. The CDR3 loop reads CASSYSGGYNSPLHF. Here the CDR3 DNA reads TGTGCCAGCAGTTACTCCGGCGGTTATAATTCACCCCTCCACTTT.

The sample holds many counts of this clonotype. CDR3 sequence reads: CASSYSTAGGLTDTQYF. The CDR3, as DNA: TGTGCCAGCAGTTACTCGACAGCGGGGGGACTAACAGATACGCAGTATTTT. The genes are TRBV6-6 and TRBJ2-3; 9 bases map to TRBD2. Germline CDR1 MNHNY, CDR2 SVGAGI (reference sequence). The V gene end was trimmed by 0 bases and the J gene end by 3 bases; junction bases not matched to a gene: 7. CDR3 size: 17 residues.

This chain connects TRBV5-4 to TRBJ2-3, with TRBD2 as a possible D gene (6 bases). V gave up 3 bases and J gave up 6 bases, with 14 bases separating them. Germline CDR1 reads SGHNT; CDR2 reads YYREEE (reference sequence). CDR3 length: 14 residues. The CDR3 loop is CASSSGLAPDTQYF. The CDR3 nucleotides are TGTGCCAGCAGCTCGGGACTGGCCCCGGATACGCAGTATTTT.

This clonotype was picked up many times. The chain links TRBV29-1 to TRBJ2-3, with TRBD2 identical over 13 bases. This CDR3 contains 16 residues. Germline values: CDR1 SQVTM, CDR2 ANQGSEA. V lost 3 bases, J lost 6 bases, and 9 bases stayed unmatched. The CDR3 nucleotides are TGCAGCGTTGACCAAAGGACTAGCGGGAGAGGGGATACGCAGTATTTT. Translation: CSVDQRTSGRGDTQYF.

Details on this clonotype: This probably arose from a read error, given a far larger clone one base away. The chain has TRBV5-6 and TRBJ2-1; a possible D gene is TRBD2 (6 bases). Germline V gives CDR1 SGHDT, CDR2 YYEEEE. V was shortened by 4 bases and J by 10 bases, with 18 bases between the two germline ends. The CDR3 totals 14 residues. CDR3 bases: TGTGCCAGCAGCACGGCGGGGCTCTCCTACGAGCAGTTCTTC. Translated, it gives CASSTAGLSYEQFF. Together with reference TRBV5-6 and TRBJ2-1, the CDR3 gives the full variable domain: DAGVTQSPTHLIKTRGQQVTLRCSPKSGHDTVSWYQQALGQGPQFIFQYYEEEERQRGNFPDRFSGHQFPNYSSELNVNALLLGDSALYLCASSTAGLSYEQFFGPGTRLTVL.

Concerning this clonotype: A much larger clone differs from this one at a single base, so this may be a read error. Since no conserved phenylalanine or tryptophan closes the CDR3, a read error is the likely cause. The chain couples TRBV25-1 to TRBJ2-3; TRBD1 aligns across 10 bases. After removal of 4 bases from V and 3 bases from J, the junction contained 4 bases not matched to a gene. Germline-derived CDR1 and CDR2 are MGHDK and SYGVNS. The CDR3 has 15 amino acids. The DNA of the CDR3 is TGTGCCAGCAGTGTCGGGACAGGGGCGACAGATACGCAGTATGTT. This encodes CASSVGTGATDTQYV.

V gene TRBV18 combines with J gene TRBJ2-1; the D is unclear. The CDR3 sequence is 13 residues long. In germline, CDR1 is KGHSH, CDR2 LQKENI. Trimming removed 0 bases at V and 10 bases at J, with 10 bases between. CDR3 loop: CASSPPVTYEQFF. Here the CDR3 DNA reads TGTGCCAGCTCACCACCGGTCACCTACGAGCAGTTCTTC.